A selection of T cell receptor beta chains follows, all from one sample in a study of blood T cell repertoires in COVID-19. The table came from immunoSEQ multiplex PCR; TCRdb's copy has only in-frame clones and leaves some out. The data hold fewer than 250,000 clones, with about 90% observed a single time. Specimen: peripheral blood. The receptors originated from a man younger than 45 with COVID-19, enrolled during active disease. Both conserved end residues are part of each CDR3. The D gene is left open where the match is weak. The size field is filled for only some rows; it gives once, few, many or a size class.

J gene: TRBJ2-5; V gene: TRBV4-1; clone size: .; D gene: .; CDR3 DNA: TGCGCCAGCAGCCAACATCCCGGAGGCGGGGGCCTTCAAGAGACCCAGTACTTC; CDR3 protein: CASSQHPGGGGLQETQYF
J gene: TRBJ1-5; V gene: TRBV5-4; clone size: .; D gene: TRBD1; CDR3 DNA: TGTGCCAGCAGCCGACAGGGGGCCGGGCAGCCCCAGCATTTT; CDR3 protein: CASSRQGAGQPQHF
J gene: TRBJ1-2; V gene: TRBV7-9; clone size: .; D gene: TRBD1; CDR3 DNA: TGTGCCAGCAGCTCCGCGGACAGGGCGAAAGGTACTAACTATGGCTACACCTTC; CDR3 protein: CASSSADRAKGTNYGYTF
J gene: TRBJ2-1; V gene: TRBV9; clone size: .; D gene: TRBD2; CDR3 DNA: TGTGCCAGCAGCGTAGTTGGCGGGGGGGATGAGCAGTTCTTC; CDR3 protein: CASSVVGGGDEQFF
J gene: TRBJ1-4; V gene: TRBV24-1; clone size: .; D gene: .; CDR3 DNA: TGTGCCACCCCTTCCAGGGATGAAAAACTGTTTTTT; CDR3 protein: CATPSRDEKLFF
J gene: TRBJ2-7; V gene: TRBV9; clone size: .; D gene: TRBD1; CDR3 DNA: TGTGCCAGCAGTGCCCACGACAGGGGATCCGGCTACGAGCAGTACTTC; CDR3 protein: CASSAHDRGSGYEQYF
J gene: TRBJ2-2; V gene: TRBV7-5; clone size: .; D gene: .; CDR3 DNA: TGTGTCAGAAGCCCCAGGGAAATATCGAACACCGGGGAGCTGTTTTTT; CDR3 protein: CVRSPREISNTGELFF
J gene: TRBJ1-2; V gene: TRBV5-6; clone size: .; D gene: TRBD1; CDR3 DNA: TGTGCCAGCAGCTTGGAGGTAGGGGGCGTTGGCTACACCTTC; CDR3 protein: CASSLEVGGVGYTF
J gene: TRBJ2-2; V gene: TRBV5-5; clone size: .; D gene: .; CDR3 DNA: TGTGCCAGCAGCGTCGAACTAACCGGGGAGCTGTTTTTT; CDR3 protein: CASSVELTGELFF
J gene: TRBJ1-5; V gene: TRBV7-9; clone size: .; D gene: TRBD1; CDR3 DNA: TGTGCCAGCAGCCCTGAGACAGGGGCCCAGCCCCAGCATTTT; CDR3 protein: CASSPETGAQPQHF
J gene: TRBJ1-1; V gene: TRBV6-5; clone size: once; D gene: .; CDR3 DNA: TGTGCCAGCAGTTACCAGGGCGGGATTAACACTGAAGCTTTCTTT; CDR3 protein: CASSYQGGINTEAFF
J gene: TRBJ1-6; V gene: TRBV6-5; clone size: once; D gene: .; CDR3 DNA: TGTGCCAGCAGACAGGGCTGGTCACCCCTCCACTTT; CDR3 protein: CASRQGWSPLHF
J gene: TRBJ1-1; V gene: TRBV6-5; clone size: .; D gene: .; CDR3 DNA: TGTGCCAGCAATGCTAACGGGGTGAACACTGAAGCTTTCTTT; CDR3 protein: CASNANGVNTEAFF
J gene: TRBJ1-1; V gene: TRBV19; clone size: .; D gene: .; CDR3 DNA: TGTGCCAGTAGTACGCAGGTGAACACTGAAGCTTTCTTT; CDR3 protein: CASSTQVNTEAFF
J gene: TRBJ1-3; V gene: TRBV16; clone size: .; D gene: TRBD1; CDR3 DNA: TGTGCCAGCAGCCGGCAGGGGGCGCCTGGAAACACCATATATTTT; CDR3 protein: CASSRQGAPGNTIYF
J gene: TRBJ2-7; V gene: TRBV29-1; clone size: .; D gene: .; CDR3 DNA: TGCAGCGTTGCGGACAGTAGCTCCTACGAGCAGTACTTC; CDR3 protein: CSVADSSSYEQYF
J gene: TRBJ2-2; V gene: TRBV6-1; clone size: .; D gene: TRBD1; CDR3 DNA: TGTGCCAGCAGTGACGGGACAGGAATAGGGACCGGGGAGCTGTTTTTT; CDR3 protein: CASSDGTGIGTGELFF
J gene: TRBJ2-7; V gene: TRBV19; clone size: .; D gene: .; CDR3 DNA: TGTGCCAGTAGTCCCCCACCGGGGGTTCCCTCCTACGAGCAGTACTTC; CDR3 protein: CASSPPPGVPSYEQYF
J gene: TRBJ2-3; V gene: TRBV7-9; clone size: .; D gene: TRBD2; CDR3 DNA: TGTGCCAGCAACCGGGCTAGCGGGGGGGTGACAGATACGCAGTATTTT; CDR3 protein: CASNRASGGVTDTQYF
J gene: TRBJ2-7; V gene: TRBV5-1; clone size: .; D gene: TRBD1; CDR3 DNA: TGCGCCAGCAGCTCGGGGACAGGGGACTCCGAGCAGTACTTC; CDR3 protein: CASSSGTGDSEQYF
J gene: TRBJ2-1; V gene: TRBV29-1; clone size: .; D gene: TRBD1; CDR3 DNA: TGCAGCGTTGCAGGGACAGTGGGGACAGGGGGCAGCTACAATGAGCAGTTCTTC; CDR3 protein: CSVAGTVGTGGSYNEQFF
J gene: TRBJ1-1; V gene: TRBV15; clone size: .; D gene: TRBD1; CDR3 DNA: TGTGCCACCAGCAGAGATGGTTATGGAGACAGGGATAGAGCTTTCTTT; CDR3 protein: CATSRDGYGDRDRAFF
J gene: TRBJ1-2; V gene: TRBV9; clone size: .; D gene: .; CDR3 DNA: TGTGCCAGCAGCGTAAATTCCAGAAGTGACTACACCTTC; CDR3 protein: CASSVNSRSDYTF
J gene: TRBJ1-5; V gene: TRBV10-3; clone size: .; D gene: .; CDR3 DNA: TGTGCCATCAGTGTCTCAGGGGGCAATCAGCCCCAGCATTTT; CDR3 protein: CAISVSGGNQPQHF
J gene: TRBJ1-5; V gene: TRBV2; clone size: .; D gene: .; CDR3 DNA: TGTGCCAGCAGTCAGTCAGGCTACGGCAATCAGCCCCAGCATTTT; CDR3 protein: CASSQSGYGNQPQHF
J gene: TRBJ2-3; V gene: TRBV20-1; clone size: .; D gene: .; CDR3 DNA: TGCAGTGCTAGTAACGGAGATACGCAGTATTTT; CDR3 protein: CSASNGDTQYF
J gene: TRBJ2-5; V gene: TRBV21-1; clone size: .; D gene: .; CDR3 DNA: TGTGCCAGCAGAATCTCGGGAGAGAAAGAGACCCAGTACTTC; CDR3 protein: CASRISGEKETQYF
J gene: TRBJ1-3; V gene: TRBV21-1; clone size: .; D gene: .; CDR3 DNA: TGTGCCAGCAGCATATCGTTCGGGGGAAACTCTGGAAACACCATATATTTT; CDR3 protein: CASSISFGGNSGNTIYF
J gene: TRBJ2-1; V gene: TRBV18; clone size: .; D gene: .; CDR3 DNA: TGTGCCAGCTCACCCTCTCAGGGAAATGAGCAGTTCTTC; CDR3 protein: CASSPSQGNEQFF
J gene: TRBJ2-3; V gene: TRBV6-1; clone size: .; D gene: .; CDR3 DNA: TGTGCCAGCAGTGATACGGCAGATACGCAGTATTTT; CDR3 protein: CASSDTADTQYF
J gene: TRBJ2-3; V gene: TRBV5-4; clone size: .; D gene: TRBD1; CDR3 DNA: TGTGCCAGCAGCCGACAGGGGGGACCCACAGATACGCAGTATTTT; CDR3 protein: CASSRQGGPTDTQYF
J gene: TRBJ1-4; V gene: TRBV7-6; clone size: .; D gene: .; CDR3 DNA: TGTGCCAGCAGCTTAGAGACAGGTGCCAATCCAGGGGAAAAACTGTTTTTT; CDR3 protein: CASSLETGANPGEKLFF
J gene: TRBJ1-1; V gene: TRBV10-3; clone size: .; D gene: .; CDR3 DNA: TGTGCCATCAGTACTTCCAAGGGCGGACTTATGAACACTGAAGCTTTCTTT; CDR3 protein: CAISTSKGGLMNTEAFF
J gene: TRBJ1-1; V gene: TRBV7-9; clone size: .; D gene: .; CDR3 DNA: TGTGCCAGCACCACGGGGGGCTACACTGAAGCTTTCTTT; CDR3 protein: CASTTGGYTEAFF
J gene: TRBJ2-2; V gene: TRBV6-5; clone size: .; D gene: .; CDR3 DNA: TGTGCCAGCAGTTACGCACCGCCCGAGACCGGGGAGCTGTTTTTT; CDR3 protein: CASSYAPPETGELFF
J gene: TRBJ2-7; V gene: TRBV27; clone size: .; D gene: .; CDR3 DNA: TGTGCCAGCAGTTTAGGCGCGGGACGGAGCTACGAGCAGTACTTC; CDR3 protein: CASSLGAGRSYEQYF
J gene: TRBJ1-5; V gene: TRBV6-1; clone size: .; D gene: TRBD1; CDR3 DNA: TGTGCCAGCAGTGGGTGGACAGGGACTAGCAATCAGCCCCAGCATTTT; CDR3 protein: CASSGWTGTSNQPQHF
J gene: TRBJ1-1; V gene: TRBV6-5; clone size: .; D gene: .; CDR3 DNA: TGTGCCAGCAGTTACTTAAGGACACGGATGAACACTGAAGCTTTCTTT; CDR3 protein: CASSYLRTRMNTEAFF
J gene: TRBJ1-3; V gene: TRBV5-1; clone size: .; D gene: TRBD1; CDR3 DNA: TGCGCCAGCAGCCCGACAGGGAACTCTGGAAACACCATATATTTT; CDR3 protein: CASSPTGNSGNTIYF
J gene: TRBJ1-1; V gene: TRBV2; clone size: .; D gene: .; CDR3 DNA: TGTGCCAGCTCCCCTGAACTGGCTGAAGCTTTCTTT; CDR3 protein: CASSPELAEAFF
J gene: TRBJ1-6; V gene: TRBV7-2; clone size: .; D gene: .; CDR3 DNA: TGTGCCAGCAGCTTTATACAGGAGGGTAATTCACCCCTCCACTTT; CDR3 protein: CASSFIQEGNSPLHF
J gene: TRBJ1-5; V gene: TRBV12-3/TRBV12-4; clone size: .; D gene: .; CDR3 DNA: TGTGCCAGCAGTTTATTGCGGGCTCAGCCCCAGCATTTT; CDR3 protein: CASSLLRAQPQHF
J gene: TRBJ2-7; V gene: TRBV5-1; clone size: .; D gene: TRBD1; CDR3 DNA: TGCGCCAGCAGCTTGGACAGGGGAAAGGTGTTCGAGCAGTACTTC; CDR3 protein: CASSLDRGKVFEQYF
J gene: TRBJ2-3; V gene: TRBV5-1; clone size: .; D gene: .; CDR3 DNA: TGCGCCAGCAGCCTAGACAGCCGTACAGATACGCAGTATTTT; CDR3 protein: CASSLDSRTDTQYF
J gene: TRBJ1-2; V gene: TRBV7-9; clone size: .; D gene: .; CDR3 DNA: TGTGCCAGCAGCCCACCCGAAAACGACAGGACCCACTTC; CDR3 protein: CASSPPENDRTHF
J gene: TRBJ2-7; V gene: TRBV7-9; clone size: .; D gene: .; CDR3 DNA: TGTGCCAGCAGCCCAACAGGAGACGAGCAGTACTTC; CDR3 protein: CASSPTGDEQYF
J gene: TRBJ2-3; V gene: TRBV5-1; clone size: .; D gene: TRBD2; CDR3 DNA: TGCGCCAGCAGCTTGGGCGGGGGAAGGACAGATACGCAGTATTTT; CDR3 protein: CASSLGGGRTDTQYF
J gene: TRBJ2-7; V gene: TRBV13; clone size: .; D gene: .; CDR3 DNA: TGTGCCAGCAGGCGGGTTAATGTGGACGAGCAGTACTTC; CDR3 protein: CASRRVNVDEQYF
J gene: TRBJ2-2; V gene: TRBV19; clone size: .; D gene: .; CDR3 DNA: TGTGCCAGCGTAGGCACAGGGAACACCGGGGAGCTGTTTTTT; CDR3 protein: CASVGTGNTGELFF